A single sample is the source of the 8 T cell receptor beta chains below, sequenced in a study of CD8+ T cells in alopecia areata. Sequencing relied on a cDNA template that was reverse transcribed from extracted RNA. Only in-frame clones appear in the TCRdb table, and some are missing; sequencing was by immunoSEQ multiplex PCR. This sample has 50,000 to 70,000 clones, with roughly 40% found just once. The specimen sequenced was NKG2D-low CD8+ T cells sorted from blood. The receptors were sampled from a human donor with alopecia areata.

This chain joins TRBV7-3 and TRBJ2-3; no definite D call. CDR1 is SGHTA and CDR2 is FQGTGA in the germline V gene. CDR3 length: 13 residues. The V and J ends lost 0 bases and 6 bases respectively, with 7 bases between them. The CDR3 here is CASSLTASDTQYF. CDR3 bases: TGTGCCAGCAGCTTAACGGCGTCGGATACGCAGTATTTT. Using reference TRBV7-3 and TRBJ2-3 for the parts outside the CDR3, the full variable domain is GAGVSQTPSNKVTEKGKYVELRCDPISGHTALYWYRQSLGQGPEFLIYFQGTGAADDSGLPNDRFFAVRPEGSVSTLKIQRTERGDSAVYLCASSLTASDTQYFGPGTRLTVL.

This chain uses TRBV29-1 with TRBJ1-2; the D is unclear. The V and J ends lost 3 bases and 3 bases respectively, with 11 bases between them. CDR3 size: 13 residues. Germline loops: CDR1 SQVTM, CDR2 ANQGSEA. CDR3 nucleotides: TGCAGCGTTGATGGAGGCAGTGACTATGGCTACACCTTC. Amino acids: CSVDGGSDYGYTF.

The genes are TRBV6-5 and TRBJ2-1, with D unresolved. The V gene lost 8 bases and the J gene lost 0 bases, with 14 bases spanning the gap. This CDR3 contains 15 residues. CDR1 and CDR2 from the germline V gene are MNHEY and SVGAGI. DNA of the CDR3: TGTGCCAGCCAGTACCAGACCAGCTCCTACAATGAGCAGTTCTTC. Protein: CASQYQTSSYNEQFF.

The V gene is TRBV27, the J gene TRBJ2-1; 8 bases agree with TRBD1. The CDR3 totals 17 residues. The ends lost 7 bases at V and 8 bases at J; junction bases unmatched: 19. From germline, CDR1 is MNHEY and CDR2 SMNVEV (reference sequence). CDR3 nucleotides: TGTGCCAGCACCGAGTTCCCTGGACAGGGTAGAGAGGATGAGCAGTTCTTC. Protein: CASTEFPGQGREDEQFF.

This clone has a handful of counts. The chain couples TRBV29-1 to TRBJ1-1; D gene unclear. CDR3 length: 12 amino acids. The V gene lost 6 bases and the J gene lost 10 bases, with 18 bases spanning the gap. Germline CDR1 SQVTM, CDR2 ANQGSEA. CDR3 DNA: TGCAGCGTCGGTGCTGGACTCGATAGAGCTTTCTTT. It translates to CSVGAGLDRAFF. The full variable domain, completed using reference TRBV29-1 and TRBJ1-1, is SAVISQKPSRDICQRGTSLTIQCQVDSQVTMMFWYRQQPGQSLTLIATANQGSEATYESGFVIDKFPISRPNLTFSTLTVSNMSPEDSSIYLCSVGAGLDRAFFGQGTRLTVV.

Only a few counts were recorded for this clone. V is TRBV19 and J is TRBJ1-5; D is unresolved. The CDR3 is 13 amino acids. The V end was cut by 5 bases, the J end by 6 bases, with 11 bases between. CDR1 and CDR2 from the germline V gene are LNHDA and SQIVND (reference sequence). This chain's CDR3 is CASSWGGFQPQHF. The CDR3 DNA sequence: TGTGCCAGTAGTTGGGGAGGGTTTCAGCCCCAGCATTTT.

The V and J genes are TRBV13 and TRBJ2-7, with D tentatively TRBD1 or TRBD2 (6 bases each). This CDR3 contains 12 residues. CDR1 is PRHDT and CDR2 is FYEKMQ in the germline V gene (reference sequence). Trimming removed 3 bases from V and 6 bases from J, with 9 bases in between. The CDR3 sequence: CASSFPGAEQYF. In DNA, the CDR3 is TGTGCCAGCAGCTTTCCGGGGGCCGAGCAGTACTTC.

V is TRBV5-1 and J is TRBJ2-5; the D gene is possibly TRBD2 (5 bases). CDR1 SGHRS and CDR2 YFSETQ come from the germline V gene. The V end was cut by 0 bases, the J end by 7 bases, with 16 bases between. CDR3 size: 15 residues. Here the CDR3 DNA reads TGCGCCAGCAGCTTGGATGTTGAGGGAGTAGGGACCCAGTACTTC. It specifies CASSLDVEGVGTQYF.